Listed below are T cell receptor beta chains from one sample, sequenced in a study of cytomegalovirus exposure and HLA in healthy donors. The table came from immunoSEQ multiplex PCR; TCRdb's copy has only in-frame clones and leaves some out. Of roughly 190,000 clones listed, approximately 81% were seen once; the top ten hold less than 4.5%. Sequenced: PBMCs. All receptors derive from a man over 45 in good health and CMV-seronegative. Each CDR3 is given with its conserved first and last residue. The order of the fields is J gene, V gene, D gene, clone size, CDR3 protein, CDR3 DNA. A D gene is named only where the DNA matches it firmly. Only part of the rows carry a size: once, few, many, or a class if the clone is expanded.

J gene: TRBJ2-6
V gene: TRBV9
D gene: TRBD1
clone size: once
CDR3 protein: CASSGGQVRAPGANVLTF
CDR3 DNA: TGTGCCAGCAGCGGGGGACAGGTTCGGGCCCCTGGGGCCAACGTCCTGACTTTC

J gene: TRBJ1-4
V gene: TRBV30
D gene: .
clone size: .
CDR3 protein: CAWSEGRKNEKLFF
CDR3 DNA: TGTGCCTGGAGTGAGGGGCGAAAGAATGAAAAACTGTTTTTT

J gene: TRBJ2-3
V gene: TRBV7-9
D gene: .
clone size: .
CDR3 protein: CASSIGDTQYF
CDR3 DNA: TGTGCCAGCAGCATCGGAGATACGCAGTATTTT

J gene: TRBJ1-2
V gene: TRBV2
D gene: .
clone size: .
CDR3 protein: CASSEQQGGLGGYTF
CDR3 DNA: TGTGCCAGCAGTGAACAACAGGGAGGGCTAGGTGGCTACACCTTC

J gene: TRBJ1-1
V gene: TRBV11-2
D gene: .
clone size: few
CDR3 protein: CASSLVRELPTEAFF
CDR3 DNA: TGTGCCAGCAGCTTAGTTCGGGAGTTGCCCACTGAAGCTTTCTTT

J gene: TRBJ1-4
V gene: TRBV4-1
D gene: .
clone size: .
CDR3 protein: CASSQDSAAPNEKLFF
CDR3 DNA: TGCGCCAGCAGCCAAGACTCGGCAGCGCCTAATGAAAAACTGTTTTTT

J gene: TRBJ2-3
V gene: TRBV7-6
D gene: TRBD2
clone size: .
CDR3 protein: CASSLGLAGSTDTQYF
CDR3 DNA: TGTGCCAGCAGCTTGGGACTAGCGGGAAGCACAGATACGCAGTATTTT

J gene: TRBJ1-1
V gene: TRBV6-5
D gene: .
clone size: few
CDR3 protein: CASSPIIGGRAEAFF
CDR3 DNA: TGTGCCAGCAGCCCTATAATAGGGGGTCGAGCTGAAGCTTTCTTT

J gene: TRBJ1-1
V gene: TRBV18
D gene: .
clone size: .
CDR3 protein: CASSLPQGQSTEAFF
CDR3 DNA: TGTGCCAGCTCACTACCACAGGGCCAGAGCACTGAAGCTTTCTTT

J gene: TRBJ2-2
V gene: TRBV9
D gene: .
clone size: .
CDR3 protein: CASSVGAANTGELFF
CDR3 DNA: TGTGCCAGCAGCGTAGGGGCCGCGAACACCGGGGAGCTGTTTTTT

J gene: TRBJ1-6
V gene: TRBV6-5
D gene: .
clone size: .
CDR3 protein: CASSYQGWGDSPLHF
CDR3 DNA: TGTGCCAGCAGTTACCAGGGATGGGGGGACTCACCCCTCCACTTT

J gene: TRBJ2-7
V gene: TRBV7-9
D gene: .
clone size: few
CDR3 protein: CASSSAYEQYF
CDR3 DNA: TGTGCCAGCAGTTCCGCCTACGAGCAGTACTTC

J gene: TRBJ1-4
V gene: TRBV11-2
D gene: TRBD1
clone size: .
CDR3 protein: CASSLGSGTGGKKLFF
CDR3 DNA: TGTGCCAGCAGCTTAGGTTCCGGGACAGGGGGTAAAAAACTGTTTTTT

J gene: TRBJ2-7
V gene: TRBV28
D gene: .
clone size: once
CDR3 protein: CASSPHRSEQYF
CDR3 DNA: TGTGCCAGCAGTCCTCACAGGAGTGAGCAGTACTTC

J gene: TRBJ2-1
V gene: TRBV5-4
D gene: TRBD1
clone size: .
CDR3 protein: CASSLGTGDYNEQFF
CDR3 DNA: TGTGCCAGCAGCCTAGGGACAGGGGATTACAATGAGCAGTTCTTC

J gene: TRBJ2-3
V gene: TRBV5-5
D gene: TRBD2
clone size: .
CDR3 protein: CASSPGGWGTDTQYF
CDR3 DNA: TGTGCCAGCAGCCCGGGGGGATGGGGTACAGATACGCAGTATTTT

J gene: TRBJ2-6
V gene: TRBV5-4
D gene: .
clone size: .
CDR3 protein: CASSPGGSETGANVLTF
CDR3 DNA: TGTGCCAGCAGCCCTGGCGGGTCGGAAACTGGGGCCAACGTCCTGACTTTC

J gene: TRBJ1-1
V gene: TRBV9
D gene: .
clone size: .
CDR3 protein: CASSVSRGTEAFF
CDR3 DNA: TGTGCCAGCAGCGTTTCTAGGGGCACTGAAGCTTTCTTT

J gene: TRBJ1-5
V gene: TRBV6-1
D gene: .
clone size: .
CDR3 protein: CASSEGQWQPQHF
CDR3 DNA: TGTGCCAGCAGTGAAGGACAGTGGCAGCCCCAGCATTTT

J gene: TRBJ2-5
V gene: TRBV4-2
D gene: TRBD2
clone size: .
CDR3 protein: CAGSQGTSGSVEETQYF
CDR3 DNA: TGTGCCGGCAGCCAAGGGACTAGCGGGTCGGTGGAAGAGACCCAGTACTTC

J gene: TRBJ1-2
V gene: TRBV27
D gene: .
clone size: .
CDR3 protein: CASSPTQAYGYTF
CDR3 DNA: TGTGCCAGCAGCCCAACCCAGGCCTATGGCTACACCTTC

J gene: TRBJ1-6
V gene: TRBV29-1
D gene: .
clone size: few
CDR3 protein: CSVGTGSGPLHF
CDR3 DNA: TGCAGCGTTGGTACAGGGTCCGGACCCCTCCACTTT

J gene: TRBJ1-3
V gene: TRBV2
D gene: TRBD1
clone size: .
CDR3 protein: CASGQRGQGNGNTIYF
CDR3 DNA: TGTGCCAGCGGTCAAAGGGGACAGGGGAACGGAAACACCATATATTTT

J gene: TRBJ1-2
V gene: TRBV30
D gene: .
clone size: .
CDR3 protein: CAWRASYGYTF
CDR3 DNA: TGTGCCTGGAGGGCAAGCTATGGCTACACCTTC

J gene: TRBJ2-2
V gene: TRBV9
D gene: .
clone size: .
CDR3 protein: CASSVVGYGELFF
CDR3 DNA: TGTGCCAGCAGCGTAGTCGGTTACGGGGAGCTGTTTTTT

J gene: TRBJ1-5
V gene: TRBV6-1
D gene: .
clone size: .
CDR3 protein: CASSGGNSNQPQHF
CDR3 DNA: TGTGCCAGCAGCGGGGGGAATAGCAATCAGCCCCAGCATTTT

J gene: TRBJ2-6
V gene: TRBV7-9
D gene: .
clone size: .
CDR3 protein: CSSSLEAGANVLTF
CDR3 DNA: TGTTCCAGCAGCTTAGAAGCAGGGGCCAACGTCCTGACTTTC

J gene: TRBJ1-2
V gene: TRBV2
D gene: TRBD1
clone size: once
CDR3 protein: CASSRDRGRVIGYTF
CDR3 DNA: TGTGCCAGCAGTCGGGACAGGGGGCGAGTTATAGGCTACACCTTC

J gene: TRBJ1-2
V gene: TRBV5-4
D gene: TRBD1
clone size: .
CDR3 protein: CASTLGTGGNYGYTF
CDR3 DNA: TGTGCCAGCACCTTAGGCACAGGGGGTAACTATGGCTACACCTTC

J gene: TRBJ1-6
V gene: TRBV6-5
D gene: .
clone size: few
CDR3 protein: CASSYRGESPLHF
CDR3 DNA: TGTGCCAGCAGTTACCGGGGGGAATCACCCCTCCACTTT

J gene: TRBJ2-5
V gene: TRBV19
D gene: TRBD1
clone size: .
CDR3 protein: CASSAGTGGGTQYF
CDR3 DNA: TGTGCCAGTAGTGCCGGGACAGGGGGGGGGACCCAGTACTTC

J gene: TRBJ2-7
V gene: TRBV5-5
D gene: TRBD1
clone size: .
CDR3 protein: CASSLGRQGYDEQYF
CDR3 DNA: TGTGCCAGCAGCTTGGGTAGACAGGGATATGACGAGCAGTACTTC

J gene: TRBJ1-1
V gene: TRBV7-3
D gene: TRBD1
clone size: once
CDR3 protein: CASSLTNFRDRGLVPPNLNTEAFF
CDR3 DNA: TGTGCCAGCAGCTTAACGAATTTCCGGGACAGGGGGCTAGTCCCACCGAACTTGAACACTGAAGCTTTCTTT

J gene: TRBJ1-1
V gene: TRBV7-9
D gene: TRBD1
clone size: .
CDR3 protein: CSSSLRTGRLNTEAFF
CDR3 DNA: TGTTCCAGCAGCTTAAGGACAGGGAGATTGAACACTGAAGCTTTCTTT

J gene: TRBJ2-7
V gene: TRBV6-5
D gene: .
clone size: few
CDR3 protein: CASSYSGTTYEQYF
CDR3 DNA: TGTGCCAGCAGTTACAGTGGTACTACCTACGAGCAGTACTTC

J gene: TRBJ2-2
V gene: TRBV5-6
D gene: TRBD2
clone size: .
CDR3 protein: CASSSTGRVKDTGELFF
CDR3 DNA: TGTGCCAGCAGCTCAACGGGGAGGGTAAAGGACACCGGGGAGCTGTTTTTT

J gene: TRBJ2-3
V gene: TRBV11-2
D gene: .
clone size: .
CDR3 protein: CASSSLRGLDTQYF
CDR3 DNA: TGTGCCAGCAGCTCCTTAAGGGGATTGGATACGCAGTATTTT

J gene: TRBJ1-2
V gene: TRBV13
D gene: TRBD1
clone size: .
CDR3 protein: CASSPRGNYGYTF
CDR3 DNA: TGTGCCAGCAGCCCCAGGGGGAACTATGGCTACACCTTC

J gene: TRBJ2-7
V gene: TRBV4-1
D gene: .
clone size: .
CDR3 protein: CASSQTPTGFGEQYF
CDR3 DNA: TGCGCCAGCAGCCAAACCCCAACAGGGTTTGGCGAGCAGTACTTC

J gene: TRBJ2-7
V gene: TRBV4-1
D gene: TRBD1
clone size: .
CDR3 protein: CASSQGTGGSYEQYF
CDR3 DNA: TGCGCCAGCAGCCAGGGAACAGGGGGCTCCTACGAGCAGTACTTC

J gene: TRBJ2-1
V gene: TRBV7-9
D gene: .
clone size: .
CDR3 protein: CASSSSEMTYNEQFF
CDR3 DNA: TGTGCCAGCAGCTCTAGCGAGATGACCTACAATGAGCAGTTCTTC

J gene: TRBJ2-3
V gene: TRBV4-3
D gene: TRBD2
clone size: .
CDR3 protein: CASSSAGTSDTQYF
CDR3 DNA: TGCGCCAGCAGCTCAGCGGGGACTTCAGATACGCAGTATTTT

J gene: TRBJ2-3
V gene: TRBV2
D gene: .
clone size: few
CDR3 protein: CAGPGVAGTDTQYF
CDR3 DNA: TGTGCCGGACCCGGAGTAGCGGGCACAGATACGCAGTATTTT

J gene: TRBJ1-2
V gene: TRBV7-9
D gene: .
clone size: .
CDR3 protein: CSSSLATVYGYTF
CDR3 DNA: TGTTCCAGCAGCTTAGCGACTGTTTATGGCTACACCTTC